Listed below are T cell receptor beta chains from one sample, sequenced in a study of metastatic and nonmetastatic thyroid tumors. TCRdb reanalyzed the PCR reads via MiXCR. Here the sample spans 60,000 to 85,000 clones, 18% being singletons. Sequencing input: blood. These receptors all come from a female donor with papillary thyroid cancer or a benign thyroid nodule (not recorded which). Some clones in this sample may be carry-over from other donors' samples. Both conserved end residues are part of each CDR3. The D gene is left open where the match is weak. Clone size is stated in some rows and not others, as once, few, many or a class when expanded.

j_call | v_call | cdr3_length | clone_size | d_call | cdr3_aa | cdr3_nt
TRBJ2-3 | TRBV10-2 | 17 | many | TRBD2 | CASSPAKLAGQGDTQYF | TGCGCCAGCAGTCCGGCTAAACTAGCGGGGCAGGGGGATACGCAGTATTTT
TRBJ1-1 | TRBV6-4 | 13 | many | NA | CASRLGRDTEAFF | TGTGCCAGCAGGCTCGGACGTGACACTGAAGCTTTCTTT
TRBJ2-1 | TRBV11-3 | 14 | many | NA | CASSPASYSNEQFF | TGTGCCAGCAGCCCCGCTAGTTACTCCAATGAGCAGTTCTTC
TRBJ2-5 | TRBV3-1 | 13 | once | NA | CSSMAGGGETQYF | TGTTCCAGCATGGCTGGAGGTGGAGAGACCCAGTACTTC
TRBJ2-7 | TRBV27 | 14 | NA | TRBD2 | CASSPRLAGYEQYF | TGTGCCAGCAGTCCCAGACTAGCTGGATACGAGCAGTACTTC
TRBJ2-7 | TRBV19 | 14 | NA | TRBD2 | CATKAAGGTYEQYF | TGTGCCACCAAGGCGGCGGGGGGAACCTACGAGCAGTACTTC
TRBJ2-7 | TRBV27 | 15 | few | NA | CASRHFVGDHPEQYF | TGTGCCAGCAGACATTTTGTGGGAGACCATCCCGAGCAGTACTTC
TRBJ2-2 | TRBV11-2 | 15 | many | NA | CASSLSGLNTGELFF | TGTGCCAGCAGCTTAAGTGGACTAAACACCGGGGAGCTGTTTTTT
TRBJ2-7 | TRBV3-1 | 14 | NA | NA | CASSQSGVIYEQYF | TGTGCCAGCAGCCAATCGGGGGTTATCTACGAGCAGTACTTC
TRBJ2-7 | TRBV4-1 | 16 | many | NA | CASSPSRGSASYEQYF | TGCGCCAGCAGCCCCTCCCGTGGGTCTGCCTCCTACGAGCAGTACTTC
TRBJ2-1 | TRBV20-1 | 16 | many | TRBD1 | CSVPDRGRRGGQKQFF | TGCAGTGTCCCGGACAGGGGGCGCCGCGGGGGTCAAAAGCAGTTCTTC
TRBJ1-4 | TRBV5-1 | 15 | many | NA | CASSLGSSTNEKLFF | TGCGCCAGCAGCTTGGGCAGCTCAACTAATGAAAAACTGTTTTTT
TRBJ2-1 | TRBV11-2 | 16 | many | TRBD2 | CASSSGLAGVYNEQFF | TGTGCCAGCAGCTCGGGACTAGCGGGAGTGTACAATGAGCAGTTCTTC
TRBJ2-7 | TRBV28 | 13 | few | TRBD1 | CASSPGTGSEQYF | TGTGCCAGCAGTCCCGGGACAGGGAGCGAGCAGTACTTC
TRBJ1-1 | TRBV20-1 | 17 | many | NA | CSARAPRVDRKNTEAFF | TGCAGTGCTAGAGCGCCTCGGGTGGACAGAAAGAACACTGAAGCTTTCTTT
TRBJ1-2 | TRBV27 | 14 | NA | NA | CASSLRAANYGYTF | TGTGCCAGCAGTTTAAGAGCCGCTAACTATGGCTACACCTTC
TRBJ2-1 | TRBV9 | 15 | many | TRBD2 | CASSVGGRVYNEQFF | TGTGCCAGCAGCGTTGGCGGGAGGGTATACAATGAGCAGTTCTTC
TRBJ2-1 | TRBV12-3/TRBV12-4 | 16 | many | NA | CASSPSGGAAYNEQFF | TGTGCCAGCAGTCCCTCTGGGGGGGCTGCATACAATGAGCAGTTCTTC
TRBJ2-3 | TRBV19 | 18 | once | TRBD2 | CASRPYSGSLGHTDKQYF | TGTGCCAGTAGACCGTATAGCGGGAGTCTTGGGCACACAGATAAGCAGTATTTT
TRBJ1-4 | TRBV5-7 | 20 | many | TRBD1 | CASSSRGTGRQAGTNEKLFF | TGTGCCAGCAGCTCCCGTGGGACAGGGCGGCAAGCTGGAACTAATGAAAAACTGTTTTTT
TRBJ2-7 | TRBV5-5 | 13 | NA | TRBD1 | CAISQGQKYEQYF | TGTGCCATCAGCCAGGGACAGAAATACGAGCAGTACTTC
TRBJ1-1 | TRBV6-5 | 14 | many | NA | CASSYRTAGTEAFF | TGTGCCAGCAGTTACCGGACAGCGGGTACTGAAGCTTTCTTT
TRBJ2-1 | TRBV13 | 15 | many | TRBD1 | CASSNRDRGHNEQFF | TGTGCCAGCAGCAACCGGGACAGGGGACACAATGAGCAGTTCTTC
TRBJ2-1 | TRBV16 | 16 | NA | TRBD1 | CASSQSTGGRYNEQFF | TGTGCCAGCAGCCAATCGACAGGGGGCAGGTACAATGAGCAGTTCTTC
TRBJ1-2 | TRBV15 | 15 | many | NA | CATSSNQGNLYGYTF | TGTGCCACCAGTTCCAATCAGGGGAACCTCTATGGCTACACCTTC
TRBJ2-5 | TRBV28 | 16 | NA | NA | CASSPIVNPAVGTQYF | TGTGCCAGCAGTCCCATAGTTAACCCGGCGGTAGGGACCCAGTACTTC
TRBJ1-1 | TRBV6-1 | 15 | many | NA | CASTLWEGSNTEAFF | TGTGCCAGCACTCTCTGGGAGGGCTCGAACACTGAAGCTTTCTTT
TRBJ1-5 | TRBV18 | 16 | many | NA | CASSPAGGGDINPQHF | TGTGCCAGCTCACCGGCGGGCGGGGGGGATATCAATCCCCAGCATTTT
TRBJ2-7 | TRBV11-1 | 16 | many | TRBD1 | CASSAAPGQGADEQYF | TGTGCCAGCAGCGCTGCCCCGGGACAGGGGGCTGATGAGCAGTACTTC
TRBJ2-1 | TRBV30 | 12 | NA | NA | CAWSEFLNEQFF | TGTGCCTGGAGTGAGTTTTTGAATGAGCAGTTCTTC